These 2 T cell receptor beta chains were all obtained from the same sample, sequenced in a study of blood T cells in healthy people across ages. Through a sample-barcoded 5' primer and a J-beta primer mix, a second PCR was run for 7 to 11 cycles. From the 5' RACE reads, TCRdb called clonotypes with MiXCR, one entry per CDR3 protein. The table has about 800,000 distinct CDR3 sequences, around 25% seen once. The sample also formed part of further work on T cells of mothers and their children.

Material: blood. Source of these receptors: a boy between 5 and 17 years old in good health.

A word on this clonotype: Mismatch with germline at one junction end may stem from a read error. V usage is TRBV11-2 and J usage is TRBJ1-2; TRBD1 might be the D (5 bases). Per germline, CDR1 SGHAT and CDR2 FQNNGV. The CDR3 length is 8 residues. Here the CDR3 DNA reads TGTGCCAGCAGCCTGGGACCTTTC. The encoded protein is CASSLGPF.

This clonotype was detected a few times. V usage is TRBV20-1 and J usage is TRBJ1-5, with a weak D call TRBD1 (6 bases). V was clipped by 3 bases and J by 3 bases, with 9 bases between them. This CDR3 contains 13 residues. CDR1 is DFQATT, CDR2 SNEGSKA, per germline (reference sequence). CDR3 coding DNA: TGCAGTGCTAGGACAGGAGTCAATCAGCCCCAGCATTTT. Residues: CSARTGVNQPQHF.